A selection of T cell receptor beta chains follows, all from one sample in a study of blood T cell repertoires in COVID-19. Produced via immunoSEQ multiplex PCR; TCRdb's table is partial and in-frame only. The repertoire holds 200,000 to 250,000 clones, with more than 70% as singletons. The sample consisted of peripheral blood. These receptors all stem from a man older than 75 with acute or convalescent COVID-19. Both conserved end residues are part of each CDR3. The D gene is left open where the match is weak. A row's size may be missing; if present it is once, few, many or a size class.

j_call d_call clone_size v_call cdr3_aa cdr3_nt
TRBJ2-2 . . TRBV7-8 CASSSRAGWTGELFF TGTGCCAGCAGCTCCCGTGCAGGATGGACCGGGGAGCTGTTTTTT
TRBJ1-3 . . TRBV21-1 CASSKDPRPEGSGNTIYF TGTGCCAGCAGCAAAGACCCCCGTCCCGAGGGCTCTGGAAACACCATATATTTT
TRBJ2-5 TRBD2 . TRBV2 CASSVPSGGHQETQYF TGTGCCAGCAGTGTCCCCAGCGGGGGGCACCAAGAGACCCAGTACTTC
TRBJ2-2 . . TRBV19 CASSLGGTVTGELFF TGTGCCAGTAGTTTGGGCGGGACCGTCACCGGGGAGCTGTTTTTT
TRBJ1-3 . once TRBV15 CATSRPSPARLSSGNTIYF TGTGCCACCAGCAGACCGTCCCCCGCGAGACTGAGCTCTGGAAACACCATATATTTT
TRBJ1-2 . . TRBV15 CATSSGTFNYGYTF TGTGCCACCAGCTCGGGAACTTTTAACTATGGCTACACCTTC
TRBJ1-6 TRBD1 . TRBV27 CASSTGQGRSPLHF TGTGCCAGCAGTACCGGACAGGGGAGGTCACCCCTCCACTTT
TRBJ2-7 . few TRBV7-3 CASSSQGEQYF TGTGCCAGCAGCTCGCAGGGGGAGCAGTACTTC
TRBJ2-7 . . TRBV7-9 CASSFPPERASPYEQYF TGTGCCAGCAGCTTTCCTCCTGAGCGGGCATCTCCCTACGAGCAGTACTTC
TRBJ2-7 . . TRBV28 CASTKGGEAHEQYF TGTGCCAGCACCAAAGGGGGGGAGGCCCACGAGCAGTACTTC
TRBJ1-4 TRBD1 . TRBV9 CASSVGPSGGTNEKLFF TGTGCCAGCAGCGTAGGACCCTCAGGGGGCACTAATGAAAAACTGTTTTTT
TRBJ1-4 TRBD1 . TRBV27 CASRPTGGARSEKLFF TGTGCCAGCAGGCCGACAGGGGGCGCGCGTAGTGAAAAACTGTTTTTT
TRBJ1-5 . . TRBV28 CASSLWQGRGSGQPQHF TGTGCCAGCAGTTTATGGCAGGGCAGGGGTTCTGGTCAGCCCCAGCATTTT